Listed below are T cell receptor beta chains from one sample, sequenced in a study of beta chain features in type 1 diabetes. The protocol was immunoSEQ multiplex PCR, while the TCRdb copy is restricted to in-frame clones and leaves out a portion. The repertoire holds tens of thousands of clones, with under 35% as singletons. The material sequenced was stem cell memory CD4+ T cells from blood. The receptor set was obtained from a woman under 30 in good health. Each CDR3 is given with its conserved first and last residue. The D gene is left open where the match is weak. Clone size is given for some rows only: seen once, a few or many times, or a class if the clone is expanded.

size	J	D	V	DNA	CDR3
-	TRBJ1-1	TRBD1	TRBV11-3	TGTGCCAGCAGCCCGCATGCTGACAGGGTCGACACTGAAGCTTTCTTT	CASSPHADRVDTEAFF
few	TRBJ2-1	-	TRBV19	TGTGCCAGTAGTAGCCTCCGGGACAATGAGCAGTTCTTC	CASSSLRDNEQFF
-	TRBJ2-5	TRBD2	TRBV12-5	TGTGCTAGTGCAGGCTCGTTTCCGGGACTAGCGGGGGCATACTTC	CASAGSFPGLAGAYF
-	TRBJ2-3	TRBD2	TRBV18	TGTGCCAGCTCACCGATCGCTGGACACCGCGGGGGTTCGCAGTATTTT	CASSPIAGHRGGSQYF
few	TRBJ1-1	-	TRBV28	TGTGCCAGCAGTCCCCGGTCGGAAGCTTTCTTT	CASSPRSEAFF
-	TRBJ2-1	-	TRBV5-1	TGCGCCAGCAGCGCCTCTAGCGCCAGCTCCTACAATGAGCAGTTCTTC	CASSASSASSYNEQFF
-	TRBJ2-2	-	TRBV11-2	TGTGCCAGCACTCACCGAGTTACCGGGGAGCTGTTTTTT	CASTHRVTGELFF
-	TRBJ2-7	-	TRBV14	TGTGCCAGCAGCCAGAGCGGAGGGGCCTACGAGCAGTACTTC	CASSQSGGAYEQYF
many	TRBJ1-4	-	TRBV4-2	TGTGCCAGCAGCCAAGGGCCCGCAACTAATGAAAAACTGTTTTTT	CASSQGPATNEKLFF
-	TRBJ2-3	TRBD2	TRBV19	TGTGCCAGTAGGAAGCGGGAGGGCGCAGATACGCAGTATTTT	CASRKREGADTQYF
-	TRBJ2-1	-	TRBV11-2	TGTGCCAGCAGCTTAGAGTCTAGAGAGCAGTTCTTC	CASSLESREQFF
-	TRBJ1-1	TRBD1	TRBV18	TGTGCCAGCTCACCATTGACAGGGGAGGCTGAAGCTTTCTTT	CASSPLTGEAEAFF
few	TRBJ2-3	-	TRBV6-5	TGTGCCAGCAGTCTGGTTTACTCTACAGATACGCAGTATTTT	CASSLVYSTDTQYF
few	TRBJ2-3	-	TRBV30	TGTGCCTGGAGTCAGGTGACGGGGGCAGATACGCAGTATTTT	CAWSQVTGADTQYF
-	TRBJ1-2	-	TRBV10-3	TGTGCCATCAGTGATGGGGCTTCCACACTGGGCTACACCTTC	CAISDGASTLGYTF
-	TRBJ2-1	TRBD1	TRBV11-3	TGTGCCAGCAGCCAACAGGGGAGCTCCTACAATGAGCAGTTCTTC	CASSQQGSSYNEQFF
few	TRBJ1-1	-	TRBV29-1	TGCAGCGTTGGAATGAGGAACACTGAAGCTTTCTTT	CSVGMRNTEAFF
few	TRBJ2-1	-	TRBV30	TGTGCCTGGAGTGTAGCGAGTTGGGACAATGAGCAGTTCTTC	CAWSVASWDNEQFF
few	TRBJ2-3	TRBD2	TRBV5-5	TGTGCCAGCACCGGACTAGCGGGAACAGATACGCAGTATTTT	CASTGLAGTDTQYF
-	TRBJ2-5	-	TRBV23-1	TGCGCCAGCAGTCAATCGAGGCAGGGGAGTGAGGAGACCCAGTACTTC	CASSQSRQGSEETQYF
-	TRBJ2-3	TRBD2	TRBV4-2	TGTGCCAGCAGCCTGACCGGGCTAGCGGGGGGGATGGGCACAGATACGCAGTATTTT	CASSLTGLAGGMGTDTQYF
few	TRBJ1-1	TRBD1	TRBV5-1	TGCGCCAGCAGCTTGGGGGGGACAGGGAACACTGAAGCTTTCTTT	CASSLGGTGNTEAFF
-	TRBJ1-1	-	TRBV5-4	TGTGCCAGCAGCTTGAAGCTAGGAAACACTGAAGCTTTCTTT	CASSLKLGNTEAFF
-	TRBJ1-6	TRBD1	TRBV10-2	TGCGCCAGCAGGAAGACAGGGGTCGGTTCACCCCTCCACTTT	CASRKTGVGSPLHF
few	TRBJ2-1	TRBD1	TRBV18	TGTGCCAGCTCACCCGGACAGGGCCCTAACAATGAGCAGTTCTTC	CASSPGQGPNNEQFF
-	TRBJ2-3	-	TRBV30	TGTGCCTGGAGTCCTCCAGGAAGCTATACGCAGTATTTT	CAWSPPGSYTQYF
few	TRBJ1-2	-	TRBV30	TGTGCCTGGAGTAACCAGGGAAAGGATGGCTACACCTTC	CAWSNQGKDGYTF
few	TRBJ1-2	TRBD1	TRBV5-1	TGCGCCAGCAGCTCCGGGACAGCTTATGGCTACACCTTC	CASSSGTAYGYTF
-	TRBJ2-3	TRBD2	TRBV30	TGTGCCTGGACCCGGACTAGCGGTGGGGATACGCAGTATTTT	CAWTRTSGGDTQYF
-	TRBJ2-1	TRBD2	TRBV7-6	TGTGCCAGCAGCCCAGGTGGTCTAGCGGGATTAGGTGAGCAGTTCTTC	CASSPGGLAGLGEQFF
-	TRBJ2-5	TRBD1	TRBV19	TGTGCCAGTAGTGGGGCCCCACAGGGGCCTTTTCAAGAGACCCAGTACTTC	CASSGAPQGPFQETQYF
-	TRBJ2-1	TRBD2	TRBV30	TGTGCCTGGCAGGGACTAGCGGTGGGGAATGAGCAGTTCTTC	CAWQGLAVGNEQFF
-	TRBJ1-3	TRBD1	TRBV29-1	TGCAGCGGGGGACAGGCTGGAAACACCATATATTTT	CSGGQAGNTIYF
-	TRBJ2-3	-	TRBV7-3	TGTGCCAGCAGCTTAATGTCCTCTAGCACAGATACGCAGTATTTT	CASSLMSSSTDTQYF
-	TRBJ1-5	-	TRBV19	TGTGCCAGTAACCCAGGATTAGCGGAGCCCCAGCATTTT	CASNPGLAEPQHF
-	TRBJ1-4	TRBD1	TRBV4-1	TGCGCCAGCAGCCCAGGCGGGACAGGGAGGGAAAAACTGTTTTTT	CASSPGGTGREKLFF
-	TRBJ2-3	TRBD1	TRBV2	TGTGCCAGCAGGGGACAGGGGAGCACAGATACGCAGTATTTT	CASRGQGSTDTQYF
-	TRBJ2-5	-	TRBV5-1	TGCGCCAGCAGCTTCGGGACTTCTGAGGAGGCCCAGTACTTC	CASSFGTSEEAQYF
-	TRBJ1-4	-	TRBV30	TGTGCCTGGAGTTTTCCCTCGGGAGCCGGTGAAAAACTGTTTTTT	CAWSFPSGAGEKLFF
-	TRBJ2-1	TRBD2	TRBV4-1	TGCGCCAGCAGCCTACCGACTAGCGGGAGGAACAATGAGCAGTTCTTC	CASSLPTSGRNNEQFF
few	TRBJ2-1	-	TRBV4-1	TGCGCCAGCAGCCAAGGGGTTCAGGGGAGTTACTACAATGAGCAGTTCTTC	CASSQGVQGSYYNEQFF
-	TRBJ2-5	-	TRBV6-6	TGTGCCAGCTCGGTCTCACAAGAGACCCAGTACTTC	CASSVSQETQYF
-	TRBJ1-2	TRBD1	TRBV5-1	TGCGCCAGCAGCTTCCCGACAGGGGCCTCCCAGCAGACCTTC	CASSFPTGASQQTF
few	TRBJ2-1	TRBD1	TRBV5-1	TGCGCCAGCAGCTTCAGGGGGCCGGGTAGCGGCTACAATGAGCAGTTCTTC	CASSFRGPGSGYNEQFF
-	TRBJ2-1	-	TRBV7-2	TGTGCCAGCAGCTTATCTCTGGGGCAGGGGATGTACAATGAGCAGTTCTTC	CASSLSLGQGMYNEQFF
-	TRBJ1-6	-	TRBV30	TGTGCCTGGAAGGCCGCGGCCCAAAATTCACCCCTCCACTTT	CAWKAAAQNSPLHF
few	TRBJ2-2	-	TRBV28	TGTGCCAGCAGTTTGTCCAGGAACACCGGGGAGCTGTTTTTT	CASSLSRNTGELFF
-	TRBJ2-5	TRBD1	TRBV29-1	TGCAGCGGCCGTCGGACAGGGGGTCGGGAGACCCAGTACTTC	CSGRRTGGRETQYF
-	TRBJ2-7	-	TRBV2	TGTGCCAGTGGGGCAGCCTCCTACGAGCAGTACTTC	CASGAASYEQYF
few	TRBJ2-6	-	TRBV11-2	TGTGCCAGCAGCCCTCTGGGCTCCTCCGGGGCCAACGTCCTGACTTTC	CASSPLGSSGANVLTF
-	TRBJ2-3	-	TRBV5-1	TGCGCCAGCAGCTTGGGGCTAGCAGAGGATACGCAGTATTTT	CASSLGLAEDTQYF
-	TRBJ2-3	-	TRBV10-2	TGCGCCAGCAGGGCGACATTTGGGGATACGCAGTATTTT	CASRATFGDTQYF
-	TRBJ2-3	-	TRBV2	TGTGCCAGCAGTGATGGGCGAGCCCCCGGCACAGATACGCAGTATTTT	CASSDGRAPGTDTQYF
-	TRBJ1-2	-	TRBV7-9	TGTGCCAGCAGCTTAGCGAGAGACTATGGCTACACCTTC	CASSLARDYGYTF
-	TRBJ1-2	TRBD1	TRBV30	TGTGCCCTTCTGACAGGGGGCTATGGCTACACCTTC	CALLTGGYGYTF
-	TRBJ2-1	TRBD2	TRBV7-2	TGTGCCAGCAGCCCTAGTCCTAGCGGTATCGGGGCTAAGCAGTTCTTC	CASSPSPSGIGAKQFF
-	TRBJ2-2	TRBD2	TRBV9	TGTGCCAGCAGCGTAGCGGGGGGAGTCACCGGGGAGCTGTTTTTT	CASSVAGGVTGELFF
few	TRBJ2-2	TRBD2	TRBV5-1	TGCGCCAGCAGCTTGCCTAGCGGAAACACCGGGGAGCTGTTTTTT	CASSLPSGNTGELFF